Each of the 28 T cell receptor beta chains below was sequenced from the same sample in a study of T cell responses to AZD1222 COVID-19 vaccine. Sequenced by immunoSEQ multiplex PCR; TCRdb stores in-frame clones only, minus some. This table holds 20,000 to 30,000 clones, roughly 87% found once. Specimen: peripheral blood, collected 28 days after the second AZD1222 dose. The source of these receptors is an adult who received the AZD1222 COVID-19 vaccine.

The chain recombines TRBV9 with TRBJ1-6; tentative D call: TRBD1 (5 bases). Germline CDR1 SGDLS, CDR2 YYNGEE. The CDR3 is 13 amino acids. The V and J ends lost 0 bases and 8 bases respectively, with 6 bases between them. CDR3 sequence reads: CASSVGGDSPLHF. The DNA for the CDR3 is TGTGCCAGCAGCGTAGGGGGGGATTCACCCCTCCACTTT.

J is TRBJ2-6 and V is TRBV30; D gene uncertain. Germline loops: CDR1 GTSNPN, CDR2 SVGIG (reference sequence). Trimming pared 7 bases from V and 0 bases from J, leaving 10 bases between. The CDR3 runs 14 residues. The CDR3 sequence is CASPQSSGANVLTF. The DNA for the CDR3 is TGTGCCTCCCCACAGAGCTCTGGGGCCAACGTCCTGACTTTC.

CDR3 loop: CASSLRMSVTNEQYF. In nucleotides, the CDR3 is TGTGCCAGCAGCTTGAGAATGTCGGTCACAAACGAGCAGTACTTC. This chain joins TRBV5-6 and TRBJ2-7; D unclear. The CDR3 contains 15 residues. Germline assignment: CDR1 SGHDT and CDR2 YYEEEE. Trimming left V 1 base short and J 5 bases short, with 16 bases between.

This rearrangement joins TRBV18 to TRBJ2-7; either TRBD1 or TRBD2 may fit D (5 bases each). Trimming removed 5 bases at V and 1 base at J, with 12 bases between. Germline lookup yields CDR1 KGHSH and CDR2 LQKENI. The CDR3 extends over 14 amino acids. The CDR3 DNA is TGTGCCAGCTCAATCCGGGACGGTTCCTACGAGCAGTACTTC. This encodes CASSIRDGSYEQYF.

The chain couples TRBV13 to TRBJ2-7; no firm D call. V was trimmed by 0 bases and J by 7 bases, leaving 7 bases between them. Germline assignment: CDR1 PRHDT and CDR2 FYEKMQ (reference sequence). This CDR3 has 12 residues. Here the CDR3 reads CASSLGGLEQYF. CDR3 in DNA: TGTGCCAGCAGCTTAGGGGGTCTGGAGCAGTACTTC.

The genes are TRBV6-5 and TRBJ1-5; 8 positions match TRBD1. CDR3 length equals 11 residues. The ends lost 5 bases at V and 10 bases at J; junction bases unmatched: 1. CDR1 is MNHEY and CDR2 is SVGAGI in the germline V gene. CDR3 DNA sequence: TGTGCCAGCAGTCCAGGGGGCCCCCAGCATTTT. Residues: CASSPGGPQHF.

The rearrangement links TRBV12-3 or TRBV12-4 to TRBJ2-1; the D gene could be TRBD1 or TRBD2 (5 bases each). With 3 bases removed from V and 8 bases from J, the gap between germline ends came to 8 bases. The CDR3 is 12 amino acids. CDR3 bases: TGTGCCAGCAGTTTCCAGGGAGATGAGCAGTTCTTC. Its translation: CASSFQGDEQFF.

The V gene is TRBV6-5, the J gene TRBJ2-2; D is perhaps TRBD2 (6 bases). Between the trimmed V and J ends, which lost 7 bases and 5 bases, there was a span of 17 bases. This CDR3 is built from 15 residues. Germline values: CDR1 MNHEY, CDR2 SVGAGI. The CDR3 nucleotides are TGTGCCAGCAAACAAGCCAGGGCGGGAACCGGGGAGCTGTTTTTT. Translation gives CASKQARAGTGELFF.

By frequency in the sample, this clone is medium-sized. V and J are TRBV7-3 and TRBJ2-2, with D maybe TRBD2 (6 bases). Germline V CDR1 and CDR2: SGHTA, FQGTGA. CDR3 length: 13 residues. The V and J ends lost 6 bases and 5 bases respectively, with 10 bases between them. CDR3 protein: CASSFGTTGELFF. The CDR3 nucleotides read TGTGCCAGCAGTTTCGGGACTACCGGGGAGCTGTTTTTT.

The chain employs TRBV19 and TRBJ2-1, with 8 bases identical to TRBD2. Looked up from germline, CDR1 is LNHDA and CDR2 is SQIVND (reference sequence). CDR3 length: 15 residues. V was pared by 6 bases and J by 4 bases, with 8 bases of the junction left unmatched. CDR3 sequence: CASSPIAGLYNEQFF. In DNA, the CDR3 is TGTGCCAGTAGCCCCATAGCGGGGTTATACAATGAGCAGTTCTTC.

This clone is labeled medium-sized. The chain combines TRBV24-1 with TRBJ2-2; D may be TRBD1 (5 bases). Per germline, CDR1 KGHDR and CDR2 SFDVKD. Between the trimmed V and J ends, which lost 3 bases and 3 bases, there was a span of 10 bases. CDR3 length: 15 residues. This CDR3 is CATSDQGMDTGELFF. In nucleotides, the CDR3 is TGTGCCACCAGTGATCAGGGTATGGACACCGGGGAGCTGTTTTTT.

The rearrangement links TRBV6-5 to TRBJ2-5, with unresolved D. V lost 4 bases and J 2 bases, leaving 11 bases between the germline ends. The CDR3 covers 14 residues. Germline V CDR1 and CDR2: MNHEY, SVGAGI. DNA for the CDR3: TGTGCCAGCAGTTTGGGTGGCAGGCAAGAGACCCAGTACTTC. Translation: CASSLGGRQETQYF.

The chain employs TRBV2 and TRBJ1-5; perhaps TRBD1 as D (6 bases). CDR3 length: 13 amino acids. CDR1 and CDR2 (germline): SNHLY, FYNNEI. V was shortened by 7 bases and J by 3 bases, with 10 bases between the two germline ends. CDR3 protein: CASTGQFNQPQHF. The CDR3 DNA is TGTGCCAGCACCGGACAGTTCAATCAGCCCCAGCATTTT.

J is TRBJ2-7 and V is TRBV5-4, with D perhaps TRBD2 (6 bases). The CDR3 has 13 amino acids. Deletions cut 5 bases from V and 3 bases from J, with 12 bases between. Germline V CDR1 and CDR2: SGHNT, YYREEE (reference sequence). This CDR3 reads CASREGLLYEQYF. The CDR3 nucleotides read TGTGCCAGCAGGGAGGGACTCCTCTACGAGCAGTACTTC.

V is TRBV2 and J is TRBJ2-5, with D possibly being TRBD2 (5 bases). V lost 7 bases, J lost 1 base, and 13 bases lay in between. Germline values: CDR1 SNHLY, CDR2 FYNNEI. There are 14 residues in the CDR3. Here the CDR3 reads CASNLGDIQETQYF. The CDR3 DNA sequence: TGTGCCAGCAATTTGGGAGACATCCAAGAGACCCAGTACTTC.

V gene TRBV2 combines with J gene TRBJ2-2, with D perhaps matching TRBD1 (5 bases). Trimming shortened V by 2 bases and J by 1 base, and 11 bases separated the two germline ends. CDR3 length: 16 residues. Germline assignment: CDR1 SNHLY and CDR2 FYNNEI. The CDR3 sequence: CASSERGRENTGELFF. CDR3 bases: TGTGCCAGCAGTGAAAGGGGTAGGGAGAACACCGGGGAGCTGTTTTTT.

V usage is TRBV5-1 and J usage is TRBJ2-7, with TRBD1 identical over 8 bases. The germline gives CDR1 SGHRS, CDR2 YFSETQ. Trimming removed 3 bases from V and 3 bases from J; junction bases left unmatched: 5. This CDR3 is 14 amino acids long. The CDR3 DNA sequence: TGCGCCAGCAGCTCTCAAGGACAGGGCTACGAGCAGTACTTC. It encodes CASSSQGQGYEQYF.

This clone has a single count. The genes are TRBV6-2 or TRBV6-3 and TRBJ2-5; D is perhaps TRBD2 (5 bases). The CDR3 spans 14 residues. The V gene's germline CDR1 is MNHEY and CDR2 SVGEGT. The V and J ends lost 6 bases and 2 bases respectively, with 13 bases between them. The CDR3 nucleotides are TGTGCCAGCAGCCCTACGCAGCGGCAAGAGACCCAGTACTTC. Protein sequence: CASSPTQRQETQYF.

The chain employs TRBV6-6 and TRBJ2-7; 9 nucleotides agree with TRBD2. From germline, CDR1 is MNHNY and CDR2 SVGAGI (reference sequence). V was pared by 6 bases and J by 5 bases, with 5 bases of the junction left unmatched. The CDR3 covers 13 residues. This CDR3 is CASRLAGEDEQYF. CDR3 nucleotides: TGTGCCAGCAGATTAGCGGGAGAAGACGAGCAGTACTTC.

This clone was recorded only once. This chain links TRBV11-3 with TRBJ1-1; D gene ambiguous. Trimming removed 5 bases at V and 0 bases at J, with 7 bases between. The CDR3 has 13 amino acids. In germline, CDR1 is SGHNT, CDR2 YENEEA. CDR3 sequence reads: CASSQTLNTEAFF. The CDR3 DNA reads as TGTGCCAGCAGCCAAACCCTGAACACTGAAGCTTTCTTT.

The chain joins TRBV5-8 to TRBJ2-1; 8 bases align to TRBD1. Per germline, CDR1 SGHTS and CDR2 YDEGEE. The CDR3 loop spans 17 amino acids. Unmatched junction bases numbered 13, after V lost 4 bases and J lost 4 bases. The CDR3 DNA follows: TGTGCCAGCAGCCACAGGACAGGGTCAACCGGATACAATGAGCAGTTCTTC. Its translation: CASSHRTGSTGYNEQFF.

This chain uses TRBV11-3 with TRBJ2-3; TRBD2 is a possible D gene (6 bases). This CDR3 spans 14 amino acids. Looked up from germline, CDR1 is SGHNT and CDR2 is YENEEA. V lost 4 bases and J lost 5, with 13 bases in between. CDR3 in DNA: TGTGCCAGCAGCTCGGGGGAGTTGGTAGATACGCAGTATTTT. It translates to CASSSGELVDTQYF.

This clone was seen a few times. This chain links TRBV5-1 with TRBJ2-3; D uncertain. The germline V gene encodes CDR1 SGHRS and CDR2 YFSETQ. The CDR3 covers 14 residues. Trimming shortened V by 2 bases and J by 6 bases, and 13 bases separated the two germline ends. Here the CDR3 DNA reads TGCGCCAGCAGCTTCACGGTCCCGCCCGATACGCAGTATTTT. Amino acid sequence: CASSFTVPPDTQYF.

This sequence joins TRBV27 and TRBJ2-2, with unresolved D. This CDR3 is 13 amino acids long. Trimming removed 1 base at V and 2 bases at J, with 2 bases between. Germline loops: CDR1 MNHEY, CDR2 SMNVEV (reference sequence). CDR3 region: CASSLLNTGELFF. The CDR3 bases are TGTGCCAGCAGTTTATTAAACACCGGGGAGCTGTTTTTT.

Only one count was recorded for this clone. CDR3 amino acids: CASSQDLDSIGGYTF. The CDR3 DNA reads TGTGCCAGCAGCCAAGACTTGGACAGTATAGGAGGCTACACCTTC. The chain has TRBV4-2 and TRBJ1-2; weak D call: TRBD1 (6 bases). Trimming stripped 0 bases from V and 8 bases from J, with 16 bases between. Germline CDR1 and CDR2: LGHNA and YNFKEQ. CDR3 length: 15 amino acids.

The count of this clone is one. The chain has TRBV30 and TRBJ2-7; D is uncertain. V lost 3 bases, J lost 5 bases, and 8 bases lay in between. Germline CDR1 is GTSNPN and CDR2 is SVGIG (reference sequence). This CDR3 is 11 amino acids long. Here the CDR3 reads CAWSVADEQYF. The CDR3 DNA sequence: TGTGCCTGGAGCGTGGCGGACGAGCAGTACTTC.

The chain carries TRBV5-8 and TRBJ1-2; D not certain. Germline CDR1 is SGHTS and CDR2 is YDEGEE. V lost 0 bases, J lost 4 bases, and 10 bases lay in between. The CDR3 extends over 14 amino acids. The chain's CDR3 is CASSLAAGIYGYTF. CDR3 nucleotides: TGTGCCAGCAGCTTGGCCGCGGGGATCTATGGCTACACCTTC. Based on the CDR3 plus reference TRBV5-8 and TRBJ1-2, the full variable domain is EAGVTQSPTHLIKTRGQQATLRCSPISGHTSVYWYQQALGLGLQFLLWYDEGEERNRGNFPPRFSGRQFPNYSSELNVNALELEDSALYLCASSLAAGIYGYTFGSGTRLTVV.

The chain combines TRBV3-1 (or the pseudogene TRBV3-2) with TRBJ2-1; 14 bases agree with TRBD2. The CDR3 runs to 15 residues. Trimming at V came to 5 bases and at J to 8 bases, leaving 5 bases not matched to a gene. Germline-derived CDR1 and CDR2 are LGHDT and YNNKEL (reference sequence). The CDR3 loop reads CASSKGLAGVDEQFF. DNA of the CDR3: TGTGCCAGCAGCAAGGGACTAGCGGGAGTGGATGAGCAGTTCTTC.